The TCR beta chain under discussion was sequenced for a study of blood T cell repertoires in COVID-19. The overall study: Spain, Italy and the United States supplied samples that represented acute and convalescent COVID-19.

Cohorts were determined from participant-reported clinical history. The CDR3 contains 14 residues. The V gene's germline CDR1 is SGHAT and CDR2 FQNNGV. J lost 6 bases, V lost 5 bases, and 8 bases had no gene match. Sequencing was performed with immunoSEQ multiplex PCR; in TCRdb, only in-frame clones are kept and a portion is missing. The sample yields hundreds of thousands of clones, around 84% seen once. This receptor was taken from a woman aged 40 to 49 with acute COVID-19. V is TRBV11-2 and J is TRBJ1-2, with 8 bases matching TRBD1. The sample was PBMCs or T cells enriched from blood (not recorded which). CDR3 loop: CASSISSTGDGYTF. In nucleotides, the CDR3 is TGTGCCAGCAGCATCAGTTCGACAGGGGATGGCTACACCTTC.